The present entry profiles one T cell receptor beta chain with its context. The sample comes from a study of blood T cell repertoires in COVID-19. Study-wide background: Samples taken during acute and convalescent COVID-19 were collected in the United States, Italy and Spain. T cells, B-cell-depleted T cells, or PBMCs provided the cDNA or gDNA that served as material.

Looked up from germline, CDR1 is LNHDA and CDR2 is SQIVND (reference sequence). This CDR3 spans 15 amino acids. Trimming cost V 3 bases and J 6 bases; bases outside gene matches: 8. Original data processing: Researchers report that nucleated cell counts were estimated from reference gene primer amplification. Assay used: immunoSEQ multiplex PCR; TCRdb lists only in-frame clones, some missing. The V and J calls and clone size come from that table; D and trimming were worked out from the DNA. The sample lists about 98,000 clones; approximately 81% were seen once. The receptor was derived from a man in his sixties with acute or convalescent COVID-19. V is TRBV19 and J is TRBJ1-5; 7 bases map to TRBD1. The material sequenced was peripheral blood. Written as DNA, the CDR3 is TGTGCCAGTAGTATTTTGGCAGGGGGAGTTCAGCCCCAGCATTTT. Encoded protein: CASSILAGGVQPQHF.